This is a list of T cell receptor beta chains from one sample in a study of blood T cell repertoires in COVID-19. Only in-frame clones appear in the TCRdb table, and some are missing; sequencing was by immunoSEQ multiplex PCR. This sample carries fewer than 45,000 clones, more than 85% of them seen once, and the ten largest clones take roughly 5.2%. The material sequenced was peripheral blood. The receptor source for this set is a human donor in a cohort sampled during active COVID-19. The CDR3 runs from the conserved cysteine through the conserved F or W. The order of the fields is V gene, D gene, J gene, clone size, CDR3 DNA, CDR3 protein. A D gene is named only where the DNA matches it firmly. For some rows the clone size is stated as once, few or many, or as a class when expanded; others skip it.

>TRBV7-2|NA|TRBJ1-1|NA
TGTGCCAGCAGCTTAGAGAACAGGTTTATGGCTGAAGCTTTCTTT
CASSLENRFMAEAFF
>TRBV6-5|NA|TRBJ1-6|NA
TGTGCCAGCAGGGTGAGCTCCTATAATTCACCCCTCCACTTT
CASRVSSYNSPLHF
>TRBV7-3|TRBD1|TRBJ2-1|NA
TGTGCCAGCAGCAGTCTATCACAGGGGGCGGAGGGGTCAGACAATGAGCAGTTCTTC
CASSSLSQGAEGSDNEQFF
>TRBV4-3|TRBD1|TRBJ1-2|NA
TGCGCCAGCAGCCAAGTGCGTCAGGGGGGTTATGTTTATGGCTACACCTTC
CASSQVRQGGYVYGYTF
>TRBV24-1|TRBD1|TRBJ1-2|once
TGTGCCACCAGTGACCGCAGATCGACAGGGGGTTATGGCTACACCTTC
CATSDRRSTGGYGYTF
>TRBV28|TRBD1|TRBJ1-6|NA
TGTGCCAGCAGGACAGGGGATACCTATAATTCACCCCTCCACTTT
CASRTGDTYNSPLHF
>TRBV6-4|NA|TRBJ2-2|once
TGTGCCAGTAGTAGCCTCCCTGGCACCGGGGAGCTGTTTTTT
CASSSLPGTGELFF
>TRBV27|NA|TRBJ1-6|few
TGTGCCAGCAGTGTAAGCCGGGGTTCACCCCTCCACTTT
CASSVSRGSPLHF
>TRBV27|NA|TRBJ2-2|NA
TGTGCCAGCAGCAGGGCGGCAGGGATCACCGGGGAGCTGTTTTTT
CASSRAAGITGELFF
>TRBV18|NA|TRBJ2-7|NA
TGTGCCAGCTCACCACAACCGGTTCCATACGAGCAGTACTTC
CASSPQPVPYEQYF
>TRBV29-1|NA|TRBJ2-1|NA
TGCAGCGTTGTTGTCGGCTACAATGAGCAGTTCTTC
CSVVVGYNEQFF
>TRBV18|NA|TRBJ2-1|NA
TGTGCCAGCTCACCTCTAAAGGGAGGAAATGAGCAGTTCTTC
CASSPLKGGNEQFF
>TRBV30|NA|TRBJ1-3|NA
TGTGCCTGGACTTTCGGGGGGGCAGCTGGAAACACCATATATTTT
CAWTFGGAAGNTIYF
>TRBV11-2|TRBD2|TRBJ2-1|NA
TGTGCCAGCAGCCCGAACAACCTAGCGGGGGGACTCGGTGAGCAGTTCTTC
CASSPNNLAGGLGEQFF
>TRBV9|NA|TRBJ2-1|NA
TGTGCCAGCAGCGTAGATGGCGGGATATACAATGAGCAGTTCTTC
CASSVDGGIYNEQFF
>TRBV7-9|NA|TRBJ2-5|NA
TGTGCCAGCAGCTTAGACAGGAGCCCAAAAGAGACCCAGTACTTC
CASSLDRSPKETQYF
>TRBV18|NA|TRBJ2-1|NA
TGTGCCAGCTCACCCTCGAACGATGTACAGACCCGGTACAATGAGCAGTTCTTC
CASSPSNDVQTRYNEQFF
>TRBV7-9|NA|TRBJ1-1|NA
TGTGCCAGCAGCCCATCCCCATATAACAGGGAAGTGAACACTGAAGCTTTCTTT
CASSPSPYNREVNTEAFF
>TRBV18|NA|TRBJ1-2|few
TGTGCCAGCTCACCCGGACAGACAAACTATGGCTACACCTTC
CASSPGQTNYGYTF
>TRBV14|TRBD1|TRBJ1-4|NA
TGTGCCAGCAGCCAAGGCAGGGGGGCAACTAATGAAAAACTGTTTTTT
CASSQGRGATNEKLFF
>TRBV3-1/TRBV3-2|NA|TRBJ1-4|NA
TGTGCCAGCAGCCTATCGTCCACGGGGGATGAAAAACTGTTTTTT
CASSLSSTGDEKLFF
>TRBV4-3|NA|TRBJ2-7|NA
TGCGCCAGCAGCCAAGTCGGGGGGCGGACTGGAGAGCAGTACTTC
CASSQVGGRTGEQYF
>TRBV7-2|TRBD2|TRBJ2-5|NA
TGTGCCAGCAGCTCCAGACTAGCGGGAGGACTGGGAGAGACCCAGTACTTC
CASSSRLAGGLGETQYF
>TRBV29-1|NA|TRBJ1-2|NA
TGCAGCGCTAAAACAGGGTATGGCTACACCTTC
CSAKTGYGYTF
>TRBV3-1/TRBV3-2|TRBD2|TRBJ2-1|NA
TGTGCCAGCAGCCAAGGGACTAGCGGATATTCCTACAATGAGCAGTTCTTC
CASSQGTSGYSYNEQFF
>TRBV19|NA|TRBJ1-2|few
TGTGCCAGTAGTATCGAGGGCGGCTACACCTTC
CASSIEGGYTF
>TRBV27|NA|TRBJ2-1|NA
TGTGCCAGCAGTTTATCGGTGCTAAGCTCCTACAATGAGCAGTTCTTC
CASSLSVLSSYNEQFF
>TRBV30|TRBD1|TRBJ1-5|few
TGTGCCTGGGCAACAGGGGTCAATCAGCCCCAGCATTTT
CAWATGVNQPQHF
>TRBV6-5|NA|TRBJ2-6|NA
TGTGCCAGCAGCCCACGGTTCTCTGGGGCCAACGTCCTGACTTTC
CASSPRFSGANVLTF
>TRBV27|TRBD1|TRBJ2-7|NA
TGTGCCAGCAGTTTTAGCAGGACAGGGGAGTACGAGCAGTACTTC
CASSFSRTGEYEQYF
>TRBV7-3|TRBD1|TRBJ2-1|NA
TGTGCCAGCAGCCGACAGGGGGCATACAATGAGCAGTTCTTC
CASSRQGAYNEQFF
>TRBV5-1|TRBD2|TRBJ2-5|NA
TGCGCCAGCAAACTAGCGGGACAAGAGACCCAGTACTTC
CASKLAGQETQYF
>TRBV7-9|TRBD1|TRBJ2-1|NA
TGTGCCAGCAGCTTAGGGACAGGGTTTCTAGCTACCTACAATGAGCAGTTCTTC
CASSLGTGFLATYNEQFF
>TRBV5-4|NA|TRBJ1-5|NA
TGTGCCAGCAGCTTAGGGGGGGAACGCAATCAGCCCCAGCATTTT
CASSLGGERNQPQHF
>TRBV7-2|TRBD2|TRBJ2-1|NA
TGTGCCAGCAGCCTAGGGACTAGCCGTAATGAGCAGTTCTTC
CASSLGTSRNEQFF
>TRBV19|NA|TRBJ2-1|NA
TGTGCCAGTAGTACCTCAGACAGGAACTCCTACAATGAGCAGTTCTTC
CASSTSDRNSYNEQFF
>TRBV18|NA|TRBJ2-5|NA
TGTGCCAGCTCGCTAGAAGAGACCCAGTACTTC
CASSLEETQYF
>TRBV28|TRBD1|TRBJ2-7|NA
TGTGCCAGCAGTTTTGCGGGACAGGCCTACGAGCAGTACTTC
CASSFAGQAYEQYF
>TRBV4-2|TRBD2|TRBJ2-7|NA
TGTGCCAGCAGCCAAGAACTAGCGGGGGGCTCCTACGAGCAGTACTTC
CASSQELAGGSYEQYF
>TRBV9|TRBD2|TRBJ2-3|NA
TGTGCCAGCAGCGTAGCTACCCTAGCGGGAGGTTCAGATACGCAGTATTTT
CASSVATLAGGSDTQYF
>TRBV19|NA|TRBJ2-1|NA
TGTGCCAGTAGTTTGAGGTTCAATGAGCAGTTCTTC
CASSLRFNEQFF
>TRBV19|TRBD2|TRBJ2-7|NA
TGTGCCAGTAGTATTCAGGGACTAGGCTACGAGCAGTACTTC
CASSIQGLGYEQYF
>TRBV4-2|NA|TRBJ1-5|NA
TGTGCCAGCAGCCAAGAGGGAGGTAGGGAGCCCCAGCATTTT
CASSQEGGREPQHF
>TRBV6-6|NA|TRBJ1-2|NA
TGTGCCAGCAGCACCAAGATCCAGGGTGGCTACACCTTC
CASSTKIQGGYTF
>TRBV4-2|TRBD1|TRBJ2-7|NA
TGTGCCAGCAGCCAAGAATTAGGGACAGGGGGCCACGAGCAGTACTTC
CASSQELGTGGHEQYF
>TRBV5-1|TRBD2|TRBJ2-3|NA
TGCGCCAGCAGCCGCCTTAGCGGGGGGGCCTTTGATACGCAGTATTTT
CASSRLSGGAFDTQYF
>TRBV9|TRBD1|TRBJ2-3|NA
TGTGCCAGCAGCGTAAGACAGGGGGAGGGCACAGATACGCAGTATTTT
CASSVRQGEGTDTQYF
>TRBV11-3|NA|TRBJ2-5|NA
TGTGCCAGCAGCTTAGGTGGACAGCAAGAGACCCAGTACTTC
CASSLGGQQETQYF
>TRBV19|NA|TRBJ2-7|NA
TGTGCCAGTAGTAGGGTTTTGCAAAGTCTAGCGCCCTACGAGCAGTACTTC
CASSRVLQSLAPYEQYF
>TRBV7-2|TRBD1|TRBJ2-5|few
TGTGCCAGCAGCTTAGGGCGAAGGGGGCGATTGGAGACCCAGTACTTC
CASSLGRRGRLETQYF
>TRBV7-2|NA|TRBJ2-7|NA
TGTGCCAGCAGCTCACAACGTCTCGAGCAGTACTTC
CASSSQRLEQYF
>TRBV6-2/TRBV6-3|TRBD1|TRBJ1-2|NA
TGTGCCAGCAGCACCAACAGGGGCGATCGCTATGGCTACACCTTC
CASSTNRGDRYGYTF
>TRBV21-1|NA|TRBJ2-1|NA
TGTGCCAGCACCCTAAACGGAGATCGGACAGGGTTCTACAATGAGCAGTTCTTC
CASTLNGDRTGFYNEQFF
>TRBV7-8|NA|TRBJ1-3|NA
TGTGCCAGCAGCTTAGGCCGCAGGGGAAACACCATATATTTT
CASSLGRRGNTIYF
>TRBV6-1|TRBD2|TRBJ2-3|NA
TGTGCCAGCAGTGGGGGGCTAGCGGGACCCACAGATACGCAGTATTTT
CASSGGLAGPTDTQYF